These 16 T cell receptor beta chains came from one sample sequenced in a study of tumor and adjacent non-tumor tissue in lung cancer. RNA was extracted from bulk tissue without any cell sorting. TCRbeta libraries were built with three rounds of nested PCR, modified from ARM-PCR. TCRdb itself ran the multiplex PCR reads through MiXCR, one entry per CDR3 protein. The table shows roughly 76,000 distinct CDR3 sequences, with roughly 75% occurring only once. The sequencing input was lung tumor tissue. The source of these receptors is a woman in her seventies with non-small cell lung cancer.

A note on this clonotype: No conserved phenylalanine or tryptophan is present at the end of the CDR3, so a read error is the likely explanation. The chain is built from TRBV10-1 and TRBJ1-1; D remains ambiguous. Per the germline V gene, CDR1 is WNHNN and CDR2 is SYGVQD (reference sequence). CDR3 length: 15 residues. Trimming stripped 3 bases from V and 1 base from J, with 12 bases between. In DNA form, the CDR3 reads TGCGCCAGCAGTGACAACATGGGAAAGAACACTGAAGCTTTCTCT. Residues: CASSDNMGKNTEAFS.

The chain links TRBV10-1 to TRBJ1-1; D ambiguous. V gave up 5 bases and J gave up 1 base, with 8 bases separating them. CDR3 length: 13 residues. Germline-derived CDR1 and CDR2 are WNHNN and SYGVQD (reference sequence). CDR3 protein: CASSMGANTEAFF. The CDR3 nucleotides are TGCGCCAGCAGTATGGGAGCGAACACTGAAGCTTTCTTT.

On this clonotype: Because it lacks the conserved phenylalanine or tryptophan at the end, this CDR3 is likely a read error. The V call is TRBV6-5, the J call TRBJ2-7; 7 nucleotides align to TRBD2. The CDR3 extends over 14 amino acids. Per the germline V gene, CDR1 is MNHEY and CDR2 is SVGAGI. The CDR3, as DNA: TGTGCCAGCAGGCCGGGGGGAGTATCGTACGAACAGTACTTG. Translated, it gives CASRPGGVSYEQYL.

In the case of this clonotype: One junction end disagrees with the germline gene, perhaps due to a read error. The rearrangement uses TRBV4-1 and TRBJ2-2; 14 positions match TRBD2. Germline V gene sequence: CDR1 MGHRA, CDR2 YSYEKL. The CDR3 is made up of 17 amino acids. In DNA, the CDR3 is TGCGCCGGCAGCAAAGAGGGACTAGCGGGAGTCGGCAGGGAGCTGTCTTTT. As protein: CAGSKEGLAGVGRELSF.

This clonotype is a singleton in its sample. V and J are TRBV11-2 and TRBJ2-5; tentatively, D is TRBD1 (6 bases). V was shortened by 10 bases and J by 2 bases, with 14 bases between the two germline ends. CDR1 is SGHAT, CDR2 FQNNGV, per germline. This CDR3 has 13 residues. This CDR3 reads CATSRGTQETQYF. The CDR3 DNA sequence: TGTGCCACCTCGAGGGGGACACAAGAGACCCAGTACTTC.

Points on this clonotype: Just one base apart from a much larger clone, this may be a read error. This chain uses TRBV6-1 with TRBJ1-4; unclear D gene. Per the germline V gene, CDR1 is MNHNS and CDR2 is SASEGT. The ends were cut back, 7 bases at V and 14 bases at J, with 17 bases in the middle. The CDR3 runs to 12 residues. The CDR3, as DNA: TGTGCCAGCACCCTAGGGAGTCGAGTTCTGTTTTTT. It is translated as CASTLGSRVLFF.

This clonotype was counted at least ten times. The gene calls are TRBV6-1 and TRBJ2-1, with TRBD2 as a possible D gene (6 bases). Germline V lookup: CDR1 MNHNS, CDR2 SASEGT. V dropped 8 bases and J dropped 9 bases, with 20 bases sitting between them. CDR3 size: 14 residues. The CDR3 DNA sequence: TGTGCCAGCCCTCCCCCCAGGGAGGTAAGTGAGCAGTTCTTC. Its protein product is CASPPPREVSEQFF.

V and J are TRBV6-1 and TRBJ2-5; TRBD2 might be the D (5 bases). Trimming cost V 6 bases and J 2 bases, with 16 bases left between them. CDR3 length: 15 residues. CDR1 and CDR2 from the germline V gene are MNHNS and SASEGT. The CDR3 protein is CASSKYRAVQETQYF. CDR3 coding DNA: TGTGCCAGCAGCAAATATCGAGCGGTTCAAGAGACCCAGTACTTC.

This clonotype occurred many times. For the CDR3, the DNA is TGTGCCAGCAGAAGAGACAGCTCTACAGATACGCAGTATTTT. As protein: CASRRDSSTDTQYF. The chain carries TRBV7-9 and TRBJ2-3, with a possible D match to TRBD1 (5 bases). V was shortened by 6 bases and J by 3 bases, with 13 bases between the two germline ends. The CDR3 is made up of 14 amino acids. From germline, CDR1 is SEHNR and CDR2 FQNEAQ (reference sequence).

Regarding this clonotype: A read error is likely, as this CDR3 ends without the conserved phenylalanine or tryptophan. The CDR3 protein is CASISRLADYNEQFL. CDR3 coding DNA: TGTGCCAGCATCTCCAGACTAGCTGACTACAATGAGCAGTTCCTC. The chain couples TRBV11-1 to TRBJ2-1; 7 bases align to TRBD2. J was trimmed by 3 bases and V by 7 bases; bases with no gene match: 9. The germline V gene encodes CDR1 SGHAT and CDR2 FQDESV (reference sequence). This CDR3 is 15 amino acids long.

The table lists this clonotype with many counts. V and J are TRBV28 and TRBJ1-1; TRBD1 might be the D (5 bases). The V end lost 6 bases, the J end lost 0 bases, and 14 bases lay between the germline ends. Germline CDR1 and CDR2: MDHEN and SYDVKM. The CDR3 runs to 15 residues. CDR3 sequence (DNA): TGTGCCAGCAGCCGTCCCGGGACGGTGAACACTGAAGCTTTCTTT. It translates to CASSRPGTVNTEAFF.

A word on this clonotype: The junction and the germline gene differ at one end; a read error may be behind it. The chain has TRBV30 and TRBJ2-6; possible D gene TRBD2, 6 bases. This CDR3 region has 14 residues. Germline V gives CDR1 GTSNPN, CDR2 SVGIG (reference sequence). CDR3 amino acids: CAWNPGTGTKVLTF. CDR3 coding DNA: TGTGCCTGGAACCCAGGGACTGGGACCAAGGTCCTGACTTTC.

This rearrangement joins TRBV12-3 or TRBV12-4 to TRBJ2-5, with unresolved D. The length of the CDR3 is 11 residues. V lost 6 bases, J lost 6 bases, and 8 bases lay in between. CDR3 DNA: TGTGCCAGCAGCAATATGAAGACCCAGTACTTC. It is translated as CASSNMKTQYF.

This clonotype was counted only a few times. Lacking the conserved final phenylalanine or tryptophan, this CDR3 likely reflects a read error. The DNA is omitted, as the CDR3 cannot be located on it reliably, and the CDR3 follows TCRdb's listing. The V gene is TRBV12-3 or TRBV12-4, the J gene TRBJ2-4; the table gives TRBD1 as D, unverified against the DNA. The CDR3 sequence runs 13 residues, both termini included. The CDR3 region is CASSPGQIKNRYL.

Of note for this clonotype: The junction departs from germline at one end; a sequencing error may be responsible. The CDR3 DNA is TGCGGCGTCAGGGGAGTCCAAGAGGCCCAGTACTTC. This encodes CGVRGVQEAQYF. The chain uses TRBV29-1 and TRBJ2-5; perhaps TRBD1 as D (6 bases). The CDR3 contains 12 residues. Germline CDR1 is SQVTM and CDR2 is ANQGSEA.

The chain employs TRBV20-1 and TRBJ1-6, with 9 bases aligning to TRBD1. The CDR3 consists of 13 residues. Germline lookup yields CDR1 DFQATT and CDR2 SNEGSKA (reference sequence). V gave up 7 bases and J gave up 8 bases; unmatched junction bases: 6. The CDR3 here is CSGWTGEDSPLHF. The DNA of the CDR3 is TGCAGTGGTTGGACAGGGGAAGATTCACCCCTCCACTTT.